This record looks at one T cell receptor (beta chain) sequence and its context. The sample comes from a study of blood T cell repertoires in COVID-19. The germline gives CDR1 SNHLY, CDR2 FYNNEI. The CDR3 covers 13 residues. Trimming took 3 bases from V and 7 from J, leaving 10 bases between them. The protocol was immunoSEQ multiplex PCR, while the TCRdb copy is restricted to in-frame clones and leaves out a portion. The sample records just under 350,000 clones, 88% being singletons. Sequenced material: peripheral blood. The V call is TRBV2, the J call TRBJ2-1; D is unclear. The receptor was isolated from a woman in her 70s with COVID-19, enrolled during active disease. CDR3 sequence reads: CASSEQNGNEQFF. The CDR3 nucleotides are TGTGCCAGCAGTGAGCAGAACGGGAATGAGCAGTTCTTC.